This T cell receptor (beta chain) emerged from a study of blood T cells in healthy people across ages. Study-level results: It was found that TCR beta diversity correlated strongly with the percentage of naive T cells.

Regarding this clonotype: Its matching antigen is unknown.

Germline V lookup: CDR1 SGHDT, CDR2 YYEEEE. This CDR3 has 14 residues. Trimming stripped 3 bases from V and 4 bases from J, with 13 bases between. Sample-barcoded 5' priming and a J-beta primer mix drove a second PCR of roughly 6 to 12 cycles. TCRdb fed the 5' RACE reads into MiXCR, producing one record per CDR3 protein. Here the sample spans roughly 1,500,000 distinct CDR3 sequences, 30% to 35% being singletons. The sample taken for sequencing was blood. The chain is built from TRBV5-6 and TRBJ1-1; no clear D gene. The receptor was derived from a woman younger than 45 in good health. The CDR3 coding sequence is TGTGCCAGCAGCTCAGGATCTCTGGGCACTGAAGCTTTCTTT. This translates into CASSSGSLGTEAFF.